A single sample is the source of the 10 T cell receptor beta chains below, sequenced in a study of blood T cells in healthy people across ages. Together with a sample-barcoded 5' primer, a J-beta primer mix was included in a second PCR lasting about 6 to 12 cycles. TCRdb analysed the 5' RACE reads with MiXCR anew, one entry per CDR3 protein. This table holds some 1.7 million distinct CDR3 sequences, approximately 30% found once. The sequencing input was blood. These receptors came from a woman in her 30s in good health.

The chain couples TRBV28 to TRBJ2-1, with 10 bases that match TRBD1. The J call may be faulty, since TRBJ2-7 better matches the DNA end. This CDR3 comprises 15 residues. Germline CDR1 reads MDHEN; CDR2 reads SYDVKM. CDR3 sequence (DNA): TGTGCCAGCAGTTTTTCGACAGGGGGCGTATACGAGCAGTACTTC. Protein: CASSFSTGGVYEQYF.

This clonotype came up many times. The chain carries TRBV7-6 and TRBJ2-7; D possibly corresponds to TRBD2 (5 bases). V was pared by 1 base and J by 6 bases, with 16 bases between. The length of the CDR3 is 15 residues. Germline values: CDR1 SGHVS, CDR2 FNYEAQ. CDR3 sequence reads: CASSLERGNLVEQYF. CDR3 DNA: TGTGCCAGCAGCTTAGAACGGGGAAATCTCGTCGAGCAGTACTTC.

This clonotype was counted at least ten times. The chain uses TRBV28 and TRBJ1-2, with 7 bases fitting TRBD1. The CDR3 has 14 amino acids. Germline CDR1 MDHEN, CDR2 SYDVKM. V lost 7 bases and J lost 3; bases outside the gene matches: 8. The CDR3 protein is CASNYQGGDYGYTF. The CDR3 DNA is TGTGCCAGCAACTACCAGGGGGGGGACTATGGCTACACCTTC.

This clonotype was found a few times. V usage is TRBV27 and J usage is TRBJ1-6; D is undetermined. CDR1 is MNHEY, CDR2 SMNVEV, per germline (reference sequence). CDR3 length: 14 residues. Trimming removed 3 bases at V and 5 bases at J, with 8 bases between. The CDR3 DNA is TGTGCCAGCAGTTTGACACGGAATAATTCACCCCTCCACTTT. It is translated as CASSLTRNNSPLHF.

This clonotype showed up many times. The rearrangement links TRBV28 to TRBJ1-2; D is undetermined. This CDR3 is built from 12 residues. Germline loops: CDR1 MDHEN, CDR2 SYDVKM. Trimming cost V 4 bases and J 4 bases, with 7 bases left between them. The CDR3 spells CASSSPPYGYTF. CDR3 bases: TGTGCCAGCAGTTCCCCTCCCTATGGCTACACCTTC.

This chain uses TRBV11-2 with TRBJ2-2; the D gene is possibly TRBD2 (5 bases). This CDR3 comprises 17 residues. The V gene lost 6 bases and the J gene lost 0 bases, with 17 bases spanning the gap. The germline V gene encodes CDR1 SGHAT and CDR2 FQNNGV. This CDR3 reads CASSPWERRTNTGELFF. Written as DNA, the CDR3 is TGTGCCAGCAGTCCGTGGGAGCGACGTACGAACACCGGGGAGCTGTTTTTT.

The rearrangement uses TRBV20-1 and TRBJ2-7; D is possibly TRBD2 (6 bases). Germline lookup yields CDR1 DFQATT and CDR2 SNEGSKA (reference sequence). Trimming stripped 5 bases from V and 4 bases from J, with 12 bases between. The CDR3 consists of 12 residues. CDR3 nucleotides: TGCAGTGCTGGGGATGGAGGGTACGAGCAGTACTTC. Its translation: CSAGDGGYEQYF.

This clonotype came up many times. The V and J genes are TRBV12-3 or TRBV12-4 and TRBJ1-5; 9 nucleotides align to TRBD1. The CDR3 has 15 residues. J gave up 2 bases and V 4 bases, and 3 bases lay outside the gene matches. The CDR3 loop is CASSSQGAGNQPQHF. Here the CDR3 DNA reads TGTGCCAGCAGTTCACAGGGGGCTGGCAATCAGCCCCAGCATTTT.

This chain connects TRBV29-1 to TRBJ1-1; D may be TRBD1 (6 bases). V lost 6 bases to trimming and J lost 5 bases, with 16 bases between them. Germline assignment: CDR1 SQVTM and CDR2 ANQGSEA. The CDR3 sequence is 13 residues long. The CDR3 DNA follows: TGCAGCGTGGGACACCGCAAAGGGACTGAAGCTTTCTTT. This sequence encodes CSVGHRKGTEAFF.

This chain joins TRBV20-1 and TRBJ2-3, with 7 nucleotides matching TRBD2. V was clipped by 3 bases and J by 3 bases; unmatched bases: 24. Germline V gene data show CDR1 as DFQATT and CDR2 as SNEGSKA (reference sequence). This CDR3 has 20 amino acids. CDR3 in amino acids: CSASPIRPAGRLVVTDTQYF. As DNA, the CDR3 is TGCAGTGCTAGTCCCATCAGACCAGCGGGGCGCCTGGTGGTAACAGATACGCAGTATTTT.